This T cell receptor (beta chain) is drawn from a study of sequential checkpoint blockade in melanoma. Across the study: Arm A got nivolumab then ipilimumab; arm B the reverse, 1:1. Maintenance nivolumab came after either treatment sequence.

V gave up 2 bases and J gave up 6 bases, with 13 bases separating them. The CDR3 spans 14 residues. Looked up from germline, CDR1 is MNHNS and CDR2 is SASEGT. Assay: immunoSEQ multiplex PCR; the TCRdb copy retains only in-frame clones and omits some. The table shows tens of thousands of clones, with about two thirds occurring only once. Treatment described: randomized to nivolumab then ipilimumab (arm A) or the reverse (arm B). Patients had received no earlier DNA-damaging chemotherapy. From thawed PBMCs, live CD3+CD8+ cells negative for CD19 and CD56 were sorted. The chain links TRBV6-1 to TRBJ1-1, with a weak D call TRBD1 (6 bases). This TCR came from a human donor with melanoma. The sample in question was CD8+ T cells sorted from blood (inferred from file names), obtained from a patient given nivolumab and ipilimumab in sequence. CDR3 sequence: CASSEPGTTPEAFF. Written as DNA, the CDR3 is TGTGCCAGCAGTGAACCGGGGACAACGCCTGAAGCTTTCTTT.